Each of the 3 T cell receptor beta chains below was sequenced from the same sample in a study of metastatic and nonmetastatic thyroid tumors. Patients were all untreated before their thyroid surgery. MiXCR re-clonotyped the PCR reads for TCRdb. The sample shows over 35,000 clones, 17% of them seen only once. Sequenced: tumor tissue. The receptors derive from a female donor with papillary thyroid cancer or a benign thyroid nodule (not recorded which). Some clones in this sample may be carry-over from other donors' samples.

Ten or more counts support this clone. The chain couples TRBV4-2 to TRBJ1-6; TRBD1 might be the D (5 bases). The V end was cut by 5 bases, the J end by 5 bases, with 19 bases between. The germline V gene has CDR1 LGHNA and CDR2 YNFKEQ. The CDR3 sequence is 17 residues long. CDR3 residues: CASSERGSGGDNSPLHF. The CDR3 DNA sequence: TGTGCCAGCAGCGAACGGGGGTCGGGGGGAGATAATTCACCCCTCCACTTT.

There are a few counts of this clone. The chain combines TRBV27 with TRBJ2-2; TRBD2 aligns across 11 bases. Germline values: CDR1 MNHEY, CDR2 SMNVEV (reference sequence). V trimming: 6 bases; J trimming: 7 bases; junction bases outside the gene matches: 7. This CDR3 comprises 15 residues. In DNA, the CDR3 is TGTGCCAGCAGCATAGCGGGGGGGCCTAGCGGGGAGCTGTTTTTT. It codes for CASSIAGGPSGELFF.

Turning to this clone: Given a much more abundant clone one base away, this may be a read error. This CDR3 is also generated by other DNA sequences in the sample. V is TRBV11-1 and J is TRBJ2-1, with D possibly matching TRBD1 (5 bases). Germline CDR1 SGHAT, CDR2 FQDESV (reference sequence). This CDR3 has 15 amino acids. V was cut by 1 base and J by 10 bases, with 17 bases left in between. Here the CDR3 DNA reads TGTGCCAGCAGCTTAGGCAGGGCATCCTCCAACGAGCAGTTCTTC. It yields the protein CASSLGRASSNEQFF.